This T cell receptor beta chain emerged from a study of a mutant IDH1 vaccine in newly diagnosed glioma. Study at large: Radiotherapy alone preceded vaccination by 4-6 weeks; alternatively, vaccination started with temozolomide cycles. Former treatment meant radiotherapy, temozolomide, or both; the majority had gotten both.

Comments on this clone: The antigen is unknown.

Profiled with immunoSEQ multiplex PCR; TCRdb holds only in-frame clones, not every one. The sample consists of 35,000 to 45,000 clones, roughly 80% of them appearing once. Time point of the sample: week 11, during vaccination. Vaccine doses each comprised 300 ug of mutant IDH1 20-mer peptide, with topical imiquimod. Germline assignment: CDR1 SGHKS and CDR2 YYEKEE (reference sequence). CDR3 length equals 13 residues. The ends were cut back, 0 bases at V and 1 base at J, with 5 bases in the middle. The sequence derives from a woman in her 30s with glioma. Some clones in this sample may be carry-over from other donors' samples. This chain joins TRBV5-5 and TRBJ2-7; D is ambiguous. The sample here was peripheral blood mononuclear cells (PBMCs), taken from a glioma patient whose treatment included an IDH1 peptide vaccine. CDR3 region: CASSLELSYEQYF. The CDR3 nucleotides are TGTGCCAGCAGCTTGGAACTTTCCTACGAGCAGTACTTC.